Presented here are 13 T cell receptor beta chains from one specimen sequenced in a study of T cells expressing NK-cell markers. TCRdb re-called the 5' RACE reads and gives one entry per CDR3 protein, without DNA. This table holds over 200,000 distinct CDR3 sequences. Sequenced input: blood T cells: a sorted CD56 or NKG2C T cell subset, CD4+ or CD8+ T cells, or bulk PBMC T cells (not recorded which). The source of these receptors is a man aged 18 to 29 in good health.

V usage is TRBV12-3 or TRBV12-4 and J usage is TRBJ1-5; TCRdb gives TRBD1 as the D gene, but with no DNA this cannot be confirmed. This CDR3 is built from 14 residues. The CDR3 is CASNEDRVNQPQHF.

The chain combines TRBV3-1 with TRBJ1-3. From germline, CDR1 is LGHDT and CDR2 YNNKEL (reference sequence). CDR3 length: 15 residues. CDR3: CASSLDSSSGNTIYF. Looking up the rest from reference TRBV3-1 and TRBJ1-3 gives the full variable domain: DTAVSQTPKYLVTQMGNDKSIKCEQNLGHDTMYWYKQDSKKFLKIMFSYNNKELIINETVPNRFSPKSPDKAHLNLHINSLELGDSAVYFCASSLDSSSGNTIYFGEGSWLTVV.

J is TRBJ2-7 and V is TRBV7-2; TCRdb gives TRBD2 as the D gene, but with no DNA this cannot be confirmed. CDR1 and CDR2 (germline): SGHTA, FQGNSA. The CDR3 consists of 16 residues. This CDR3 reads CASSQLGGTVSYEQYF.

This chain connects TRBV20-1 to TRBJ1-1; there is no DNA to check the TCRdb D call of TRBD1. Germline CDR1 and CDR2: DFQATT and SNEGSKA (reference sequence). The CDR3 is 14 amino acids. CDR3: CSASPLQGLREAFF.

The CDR3 is CASSPGDGITDTQYF. The V call is TRBV10-1, the J call TRBJ2-3; TCRdb's D call, TRBD1, is unchecked because there is no DNA. The germline V gene has CDR1 WNHNN and CDR2 SYGVQD (reference sequence). This CDR3 is 15 amino acids long.

The chain uses TRBV6-5 and TRBJ1-4; TCRdb picks TRBD1, but there is no DNA to check that call. The CDR3 runs 14 residues. The V gene's germline CDR1 is MNHEY and CDR2 SVGAGI. This chain's CDR3 is CASSYRAGDEKLFF.

The V and J genes are TRBV29-1 and TRBJ2-4; there is no DNA to check the TCRdb D call of TRBD1. Germline assignment: CDR1 SQVTM and CDR2 ANQGSEA. This CDR3 spans 12 amino acids. This chain's CDR3 is CSVLTGSNIQYF.

The chain is built from TRBV29-1 and TRBJ2-2; TCRdb picks TRBD1, but there is no DNA to check that call. The CDR3 loop spans 15 amino acids. Germline lookup yields CDR1 SQVTM and CDR2 ANQGSEA. CDR3 sequence: CSVHNRQGNTGELFF.

The chain employs TRBV20-1 and TRBJ1-2; there is no DNA to check the TCRdb D call of TRBD1. Germline CDR1 reads DFQATT; CDR2 reads SNEGSKA (reference sequence). The CDR3 spans 15 residues. The CDR3 spells CSARGAEGLNYGYTF.

This chain links TRBV12-3 or TRBV12-4 with TRBJ2-3; there is no DNA to check the TCRdb D call of TRBD1. The CDR3 runs 16 residues. The CDR3 spells CASSSVGGYGTDTQYF.

CDR3 residues: CATSLTAGTGGDTQYF. The chain employs TRBV24-1 and TRBJ2-3; the D call of TRBD1 rests on TCRdb alone, since no DNA is present to check it. The CDR3 has 16 residues. Germline V gene data show CDR1 as KGHDR and CDR2 as SFDVKD.

The chain couples TRBV7-3 to TRBJ1-1; TCRdb gives TRBD1 as the D gene, but with no DNA this cannot be confirmed. This CDR3 is 13 amino acids long. Germline CDR1 reads SGHTA; CDR2 reads FQGTGA. CDR3 residues: CASSSDSQLEAFF.

The chain has TRBV18 and TRBJ1-1; with no DNA, the TCRdb D assignment of TRBD1 cannot be verified. CDR1 and CDR2 from the germline V gene are KGHSH and LQKENI. This CDR3 spans 15 amino acids. CDR3: CASSPKDRPRTEAFF. The full variable domain, in which reference TRBV18 and TRBJ1-1 provide the parts outside the CDR3, is NAGVMQNPRHLVRRRGQEARLRCSPMKGHSHVYWYRQLPEEGLKFMVYLQKENIIDESGMPKERFSAEFPKEGPSILRIQQVVRGDSAAYFCASSPKDRPRTEAFFGQGTRLTVV.